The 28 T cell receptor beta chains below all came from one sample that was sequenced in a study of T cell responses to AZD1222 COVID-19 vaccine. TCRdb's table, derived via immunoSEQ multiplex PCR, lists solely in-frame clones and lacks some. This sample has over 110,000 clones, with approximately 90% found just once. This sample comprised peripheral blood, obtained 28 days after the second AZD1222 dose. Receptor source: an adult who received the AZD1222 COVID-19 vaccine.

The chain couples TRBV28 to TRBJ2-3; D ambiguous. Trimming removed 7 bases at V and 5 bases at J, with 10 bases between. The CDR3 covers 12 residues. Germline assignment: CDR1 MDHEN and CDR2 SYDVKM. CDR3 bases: TGTGCCAGCACTCTCACGAGAGATACGCAGTATTTT. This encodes CASTLTRDTQYF.

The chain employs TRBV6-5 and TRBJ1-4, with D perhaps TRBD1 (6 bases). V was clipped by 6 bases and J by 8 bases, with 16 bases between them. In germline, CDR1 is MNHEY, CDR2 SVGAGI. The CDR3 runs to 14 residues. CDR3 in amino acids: CASSLAGQGEKLFF. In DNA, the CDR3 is TGTGCCAGCAGCCTCGCGGGTCAGGGGGAAAAACTGTTTTTT.

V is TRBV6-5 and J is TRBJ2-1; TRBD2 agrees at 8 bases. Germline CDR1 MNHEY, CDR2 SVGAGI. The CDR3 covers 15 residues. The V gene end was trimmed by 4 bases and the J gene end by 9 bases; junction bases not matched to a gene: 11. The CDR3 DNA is TGTGCCAGCAGTTCCCCGGTGCGGGAGGATGTTGAGCAGTTCTTC. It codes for CASSSPVREDVEQFF.

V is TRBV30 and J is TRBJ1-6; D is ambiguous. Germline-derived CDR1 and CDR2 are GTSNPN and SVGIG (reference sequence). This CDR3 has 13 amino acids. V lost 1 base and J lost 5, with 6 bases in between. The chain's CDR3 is CAWSGPNNSPLHF. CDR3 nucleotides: TGTGCCTGGAGTGGACCGAATAATTCACCCCTCCACTTT.

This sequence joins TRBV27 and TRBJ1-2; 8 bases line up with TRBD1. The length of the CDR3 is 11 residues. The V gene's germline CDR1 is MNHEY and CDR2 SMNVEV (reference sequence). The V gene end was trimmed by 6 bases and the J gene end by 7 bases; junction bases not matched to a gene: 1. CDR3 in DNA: TGTGCCAGCAGCCAGGGGGCTGGCTACACCTTC. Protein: CASSQGAGYTF.

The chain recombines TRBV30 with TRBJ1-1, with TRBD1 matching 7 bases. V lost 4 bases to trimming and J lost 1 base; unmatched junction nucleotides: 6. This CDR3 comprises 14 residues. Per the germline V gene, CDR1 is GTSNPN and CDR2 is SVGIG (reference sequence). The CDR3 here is CAWKRGPQNTEAFF. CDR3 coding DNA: TGTGCCTGGAAGAGGGGGCCCCAGAACACTGAAGCTTTCTTT.

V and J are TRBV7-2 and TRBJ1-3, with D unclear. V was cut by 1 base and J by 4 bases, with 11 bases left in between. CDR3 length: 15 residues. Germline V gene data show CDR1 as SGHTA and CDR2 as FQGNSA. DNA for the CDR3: TGTGCCAGCAGCTTAGTTTTTTTATCAGGAAACACCATATATTTT. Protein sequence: CASSLVFLSGNTIYF. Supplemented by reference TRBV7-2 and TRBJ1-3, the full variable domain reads GAGVSQSPSNKVTEKGKDVELRCDPISGHTALYWYRQSLGQGLEFLIYFQGNSAPDKSGLPSDRFSAERTGGSVSTLTIQRTQQEDSAVYLCASSLVFLSGNTIYFGEGSWLTVV.

The CDR3 DNA reads as TGTGCCAGCGAAGGACAGGGGCGGACTGAAGCTTTCTTT. Protein: CASEGQGRTEAFF. The rearrangement joins TRBV2 to TRBJ1-1; 9 bases fit TRBD1. Germline values: CDR1 SNHLY, CDR2 FYNNEI. The ends lost 8 bases at V and 5 bases at J; junction bases unmatched: 6. This CDR3 has 13 amino acids.

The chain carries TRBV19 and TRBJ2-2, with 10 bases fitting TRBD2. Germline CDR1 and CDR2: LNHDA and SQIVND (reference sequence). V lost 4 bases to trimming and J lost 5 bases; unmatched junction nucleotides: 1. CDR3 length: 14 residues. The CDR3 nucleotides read TGTGCCAGTAGTACTAGCGGGAGAACCGGGGAGCTGTTTTTT. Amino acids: CASSTSGRTGELFF.

For the CDR3, the DNA is TGCGCCAGCAGAAGACCGGGACAGGGTTCCTACAATGAGCAGTTCTTC. It is translated as CASRRPGQGSYNEQFF. J is TRBJ2-1 and V is TRBV4-1, with TRBD1 identical over 9 bases. V was clipped by 6 bases and J by 1 base; unmatched bases: 7. The CDR3 extends over 16 amino acids. Germline CDR1 reads MGHRA; CDR2 reads YSYEKL.

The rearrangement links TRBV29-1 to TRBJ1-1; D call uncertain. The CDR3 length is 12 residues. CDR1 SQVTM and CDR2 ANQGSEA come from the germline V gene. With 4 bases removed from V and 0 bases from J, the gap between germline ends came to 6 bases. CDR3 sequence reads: CSVAVMNTEAFF. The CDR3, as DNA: TGCAGCGTTGCTGTTATGAACACTGAAGCTTTCTTT. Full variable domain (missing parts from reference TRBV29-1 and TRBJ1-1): SAVISQKPSRDICQRGTSLTIQCQVDSQVTMMFWYRQQPGQSLTLIATANQGSEATYESGFVIDKFPISRPNLTFSTLTVSNMSPEDSSIYLCSVAVMNTEAFFGQGTRLTVV.

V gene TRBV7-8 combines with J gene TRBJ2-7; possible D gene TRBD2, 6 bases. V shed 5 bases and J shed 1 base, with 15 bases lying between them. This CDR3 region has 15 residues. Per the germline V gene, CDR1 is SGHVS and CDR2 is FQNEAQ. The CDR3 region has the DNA TGTGCCAGCAGCCAACGCGAGCGGGTTTCCTACGAGCAGTACTTC. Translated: CASSQRERVSYEQYF.

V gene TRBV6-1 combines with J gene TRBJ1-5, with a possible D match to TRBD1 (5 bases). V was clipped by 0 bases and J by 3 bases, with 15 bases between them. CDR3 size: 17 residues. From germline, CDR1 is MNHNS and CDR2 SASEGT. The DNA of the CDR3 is TGTGCCAGCAGTGAAGCGGGGGAGATCCTCCCCAATCAGCCCCAGCATTTT. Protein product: CASSEAGEILPNQPQHF.

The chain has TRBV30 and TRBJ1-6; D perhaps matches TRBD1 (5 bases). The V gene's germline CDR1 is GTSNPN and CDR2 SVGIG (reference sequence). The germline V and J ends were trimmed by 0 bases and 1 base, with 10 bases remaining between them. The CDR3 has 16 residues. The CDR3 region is CAWSVGRTSYNSPLHF. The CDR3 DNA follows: TGTGCCTGGAGTGTTGGCAGGACATCCTATAATTCACCCCTCCACTTT.

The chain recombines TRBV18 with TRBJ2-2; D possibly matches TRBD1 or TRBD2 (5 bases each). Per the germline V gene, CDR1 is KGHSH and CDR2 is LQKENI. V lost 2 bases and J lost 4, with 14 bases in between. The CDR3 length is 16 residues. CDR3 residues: CASSPSSPGTTGELFF. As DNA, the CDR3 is TGTGCCAGCTCACCAAGTTCCCCGGGGACCACCGGGGAGCTGTTTTTT.

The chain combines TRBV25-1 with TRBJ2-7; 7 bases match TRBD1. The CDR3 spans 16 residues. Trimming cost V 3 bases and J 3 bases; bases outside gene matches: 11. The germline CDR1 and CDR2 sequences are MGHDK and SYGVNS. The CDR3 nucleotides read TGTGCCAGCAGTGACCAGAACAGGGGAAGCAGCTACGAGCAGTACTTC. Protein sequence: CASSDQNRGSSYEQYF.

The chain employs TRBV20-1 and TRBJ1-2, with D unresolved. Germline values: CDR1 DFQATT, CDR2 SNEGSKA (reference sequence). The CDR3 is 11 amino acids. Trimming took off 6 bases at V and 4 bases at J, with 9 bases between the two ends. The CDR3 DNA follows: TGCAGTGCCGACTCGTCCTATGGCTACACCTTC. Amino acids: CSADSSYGYTF.

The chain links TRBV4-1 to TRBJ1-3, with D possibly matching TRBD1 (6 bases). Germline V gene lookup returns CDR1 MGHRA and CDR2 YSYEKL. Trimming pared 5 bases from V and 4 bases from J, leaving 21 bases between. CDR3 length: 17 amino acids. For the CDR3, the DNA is TGCGCCAGCAGCTTAATTCACGGGGGCTTTAAGGGAAACACCATATATTTT. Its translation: CASSLIHGGFKGNTIYF.

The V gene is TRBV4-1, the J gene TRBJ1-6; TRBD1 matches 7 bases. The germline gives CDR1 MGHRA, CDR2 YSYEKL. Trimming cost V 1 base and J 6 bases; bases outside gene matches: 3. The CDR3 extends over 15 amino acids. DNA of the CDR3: TGCGCCAGCAGCCAAGGGGACAGATCTAATTCACCCCTCCACTTT. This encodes CASSQGDRSNSPLHF.

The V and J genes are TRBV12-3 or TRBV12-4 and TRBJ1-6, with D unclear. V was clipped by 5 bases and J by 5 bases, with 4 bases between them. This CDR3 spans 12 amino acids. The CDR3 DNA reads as TGTGCCAGCAGTACCAATAATTCACCCCTCCACTTT. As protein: CASSTNNSPLHF.

The CDR3 reads CAITHSYTGELFF. The CDR3 coding sequence is TGTGCCATCACTCACAGTTACACCGGGGAGCTGTTTTTT. This chain joins TRBV10-3 and TRBJ2-2; D gene unclear. From germline, CDR1 is ENHRY and CDR2 SYGVKD. Trimming pared 7 bases from V and 3 bases from J, leaving 9 bases between. The CDR3 extends over 13 amino acids.

The CDR3 region has the DNA TGCAGCGTTGCAGGGGACTATGGCTACACCTTC. This codes for CSVAGDYGYTF. The rearrangement links TRBV29-1 to TRBJ1-2, with D possibly matching TRBD1 (6 bases). The ends were cut back, 4 bases at V and 3 bases at J, with 6 bases in the middle. Looked up from germline, CDR1 is SQVTM and CDR2 is ANQGSEA. This CDR3 region has 11 residues. The complete variable domain, with remaining parts taken from reference TRBV29-1 and TRBJ1-2, reads SAVISQKPSRDICQRGTSLTIQCQVDSQVTMMFWYRQQPGQSLTLIATANQGSEATYESGFVIDKFPISRPNLTFSTLTVSNMSPEDSSIYLCSVAGDYGYTFGSGTRLTVV.

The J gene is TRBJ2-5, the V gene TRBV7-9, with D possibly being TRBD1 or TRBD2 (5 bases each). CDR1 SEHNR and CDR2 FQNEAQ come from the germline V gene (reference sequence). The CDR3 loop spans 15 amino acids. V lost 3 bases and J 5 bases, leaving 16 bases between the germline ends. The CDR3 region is CASSFSASGAETQYF. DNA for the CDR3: TGTGCCAGCAGCTTCTCGGCGTCCGGGGCGGAGACCCAGTACTTC.

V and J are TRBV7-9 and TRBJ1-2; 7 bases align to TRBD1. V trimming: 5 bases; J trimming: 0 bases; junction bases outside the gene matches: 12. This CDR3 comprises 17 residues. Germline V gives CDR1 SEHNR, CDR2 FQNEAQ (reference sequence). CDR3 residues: CASSDTGQILANYGYTF. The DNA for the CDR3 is TGTGCCAGCAGCGACACGGGACAGATACTAGCTAACTATGGCTACACCTTC.

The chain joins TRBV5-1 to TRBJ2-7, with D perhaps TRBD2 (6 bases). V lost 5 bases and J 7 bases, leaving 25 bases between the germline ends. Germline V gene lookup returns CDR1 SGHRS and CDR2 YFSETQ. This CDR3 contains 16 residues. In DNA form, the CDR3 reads TGCGCCAGCAGGAAGTTAGCGGTAACCTCGGGGGATGAGCAGTACTTC. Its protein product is CASRKLAVTSGDEQYF.

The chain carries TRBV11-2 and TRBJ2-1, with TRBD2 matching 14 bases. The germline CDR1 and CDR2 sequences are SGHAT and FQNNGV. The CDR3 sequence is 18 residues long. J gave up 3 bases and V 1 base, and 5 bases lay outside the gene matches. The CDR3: CASSLGTSGRFFYNEQFF. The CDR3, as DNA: TGTGCCAGCAGCTTAGGGACTAGCGGGAGGTTTTTCTACAATGAGCAGTTCTTC.

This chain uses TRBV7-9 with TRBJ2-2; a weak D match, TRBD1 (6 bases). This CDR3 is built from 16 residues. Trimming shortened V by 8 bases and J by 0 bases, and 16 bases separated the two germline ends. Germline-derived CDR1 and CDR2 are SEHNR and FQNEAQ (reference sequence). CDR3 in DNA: TGTGCCAGCCGCTCACCGGGACAAACGAACACCGGGGAGCTGTTTTTT. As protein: CASRSPGQTNTGELFF. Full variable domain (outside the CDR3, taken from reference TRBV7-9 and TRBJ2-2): DTGVSQNPRHKITKRGQNVTFRCDPISEHNRLYWYRQTLGQGPEFLTYFQNEAQLEKSRLLSDRFSAERPKGSFSTLEIQRTEQGDSAMYLCASRSPGQTNTGELFFGEGSRLTVL.

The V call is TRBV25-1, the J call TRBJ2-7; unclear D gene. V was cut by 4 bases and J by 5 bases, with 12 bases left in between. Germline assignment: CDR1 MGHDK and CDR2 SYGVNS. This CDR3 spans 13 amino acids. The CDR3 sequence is CASSAASYDEQYF. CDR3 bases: TGTGCCAGCAGTGCGGCCTCGTATGACGAGCAGTACTTC.